This T cell receptor beta chain was retrieved from a study of regulatory and conventional T cells in breast cancer. By proportion, this clonotype is medium-sized. TCRdb re-called the PCR reads with MiXCR, one entry per CDR3 protein. The data contain under 20,000 distinct CDR3 sequences, approximately 35% of them singletons. V was trimmed by 2 bases and J by 0 bases, leaving 11 bases between them. CDR1 is MGHRA, CDR2 YSYEKL, per germline. This CDR3 has 16 amino acids. Sequencing was carried out using conventional T cells from blood. This clonotype was sampled from a female donor in good health. The chain combines TRBV4-1 with TRBJ1-5, with D hard to call. CDR3 nucleotides: TGCGCCAGCAGCCAAAGGTTCGGAGATAGCAATCAGCCCCAGCATTTT. Translated: CASSQRFGDSNQPQHF.